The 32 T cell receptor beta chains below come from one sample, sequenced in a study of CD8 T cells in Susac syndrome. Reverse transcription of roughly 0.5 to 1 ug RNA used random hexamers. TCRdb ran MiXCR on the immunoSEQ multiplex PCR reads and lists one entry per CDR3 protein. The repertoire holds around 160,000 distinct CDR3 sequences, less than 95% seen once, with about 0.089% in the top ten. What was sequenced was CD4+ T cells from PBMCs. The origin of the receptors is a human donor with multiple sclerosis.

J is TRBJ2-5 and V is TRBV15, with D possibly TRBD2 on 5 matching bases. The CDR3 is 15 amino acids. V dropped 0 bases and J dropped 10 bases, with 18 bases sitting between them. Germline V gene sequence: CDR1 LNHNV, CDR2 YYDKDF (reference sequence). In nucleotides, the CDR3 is TGTGCCACCAGCAGAGATTTAATACGAGGGAGCGACCAGTACTTC. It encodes CATSRDLIRGSDQYF. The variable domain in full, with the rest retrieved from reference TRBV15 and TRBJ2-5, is DAMVIQNPRYQVTQFGKPVTLSCSQTLNHNVMYWYQQKSSQAPKLLFHYYDKDFNNEADTPDNFQSRRPNTSFCFLDIRSPGLGDTAMYLCATSRDLIRGSDQYFGPGTRLLVL.

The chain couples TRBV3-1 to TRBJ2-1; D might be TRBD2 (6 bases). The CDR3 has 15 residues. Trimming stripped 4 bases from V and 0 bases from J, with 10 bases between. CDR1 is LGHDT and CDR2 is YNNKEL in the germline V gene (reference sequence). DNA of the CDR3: TGTGCCAGCAGCCCTACTAGCAACTCCTACAATGAGCAGTTCTTC. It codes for CASSPTSNSYNEQFF.

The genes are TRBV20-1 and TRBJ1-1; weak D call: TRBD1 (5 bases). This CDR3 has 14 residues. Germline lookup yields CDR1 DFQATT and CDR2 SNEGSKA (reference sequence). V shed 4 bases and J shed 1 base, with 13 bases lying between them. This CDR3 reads CSANGGYTNTEAFF. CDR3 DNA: TGCAGTGCTAACGGGGGTTATACGAACACTGAAGCTTTCTTT.

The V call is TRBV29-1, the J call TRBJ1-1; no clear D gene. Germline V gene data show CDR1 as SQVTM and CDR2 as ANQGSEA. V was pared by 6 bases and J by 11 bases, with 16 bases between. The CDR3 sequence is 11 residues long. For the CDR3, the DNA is TGCAGCGTCCCGATAGAGCTTCGCGCTTTCTTT. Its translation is CSVPIELRAFF.

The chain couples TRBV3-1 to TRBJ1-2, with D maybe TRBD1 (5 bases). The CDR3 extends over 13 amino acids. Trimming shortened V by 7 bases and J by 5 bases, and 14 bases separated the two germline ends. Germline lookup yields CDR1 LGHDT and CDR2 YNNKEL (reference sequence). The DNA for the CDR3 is TGTGCCAGCACCTTGGACGGGACTTATGGCTACACCTTC. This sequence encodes CASTLDGTYGYTF.

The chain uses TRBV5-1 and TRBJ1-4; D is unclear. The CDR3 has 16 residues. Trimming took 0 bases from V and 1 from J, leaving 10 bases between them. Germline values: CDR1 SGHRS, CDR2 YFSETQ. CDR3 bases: TGCGCCAGCAGCTTGGGGACGGGGATAACTAATGAAAAACTGTTTTTT. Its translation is CASSLGTGITNEKLFF.

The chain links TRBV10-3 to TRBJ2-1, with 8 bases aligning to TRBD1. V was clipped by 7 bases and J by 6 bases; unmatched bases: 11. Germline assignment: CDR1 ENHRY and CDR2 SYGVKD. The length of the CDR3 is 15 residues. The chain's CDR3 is CAIKGSGGESNEQFF. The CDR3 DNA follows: TGTGCCATCAAAGGGTCAGGGGGCGAAAGCAATGAGCAGTTCTTC.

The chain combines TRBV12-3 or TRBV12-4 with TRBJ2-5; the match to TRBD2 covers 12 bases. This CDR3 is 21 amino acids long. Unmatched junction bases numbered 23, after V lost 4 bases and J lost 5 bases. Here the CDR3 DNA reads TGTGCCAGCAGTTCGCGTAGTATGGCTAGCGGGAGGGCCAGTTCCGGGGAGACCCAGTACTTC. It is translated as CASSSRSMASGRASSGETQYF.

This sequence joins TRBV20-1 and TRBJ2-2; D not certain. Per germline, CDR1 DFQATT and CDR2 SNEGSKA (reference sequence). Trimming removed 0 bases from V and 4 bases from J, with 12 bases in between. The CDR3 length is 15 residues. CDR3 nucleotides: TGCAGTGCTAGAGATGCCAGTTGGGCCACCGGGGAGCTGTTTTTT. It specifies CSARDASWATGELFF.

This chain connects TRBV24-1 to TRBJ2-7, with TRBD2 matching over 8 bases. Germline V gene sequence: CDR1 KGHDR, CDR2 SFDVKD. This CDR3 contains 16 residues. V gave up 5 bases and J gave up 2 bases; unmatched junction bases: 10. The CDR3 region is CATSGRGSGEAYEQYF. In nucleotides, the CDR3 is TGTGCCACCAGTGGCCGAGGTAGCGGGGAAGCCTACGAGCAGTACTTC.

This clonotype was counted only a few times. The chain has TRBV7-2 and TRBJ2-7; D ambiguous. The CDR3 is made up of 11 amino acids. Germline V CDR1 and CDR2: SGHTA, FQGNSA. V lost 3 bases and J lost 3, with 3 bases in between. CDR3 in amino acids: CASSFHYEQYF. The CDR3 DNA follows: TGTGCCAGCAGCTTTCACTACGAGCAGTACTTC.

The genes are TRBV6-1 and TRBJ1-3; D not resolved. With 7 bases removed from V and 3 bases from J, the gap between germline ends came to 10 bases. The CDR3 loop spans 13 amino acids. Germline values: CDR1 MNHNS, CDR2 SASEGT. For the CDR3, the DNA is TGTGCCAGCAAAAGTCGCCTTGGAAACACCATATATTTT. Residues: CASKSRLGNTIYF.

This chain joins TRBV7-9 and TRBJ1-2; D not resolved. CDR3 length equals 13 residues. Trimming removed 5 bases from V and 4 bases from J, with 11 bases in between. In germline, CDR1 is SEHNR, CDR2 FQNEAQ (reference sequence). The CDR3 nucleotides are TGTGCCAGCAGCCGAGACGGGATCTATGGCTACACCTTC. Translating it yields CASSRDGIYGYTF.

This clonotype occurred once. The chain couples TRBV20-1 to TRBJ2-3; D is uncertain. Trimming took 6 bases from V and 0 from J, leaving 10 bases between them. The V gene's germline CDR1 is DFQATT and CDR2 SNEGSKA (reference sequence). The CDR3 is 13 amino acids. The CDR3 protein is CSAERTSTDTQYF. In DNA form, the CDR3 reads TGCAGTGCAGAGAGAACTAGCACAGATACGCAGTATTTT.

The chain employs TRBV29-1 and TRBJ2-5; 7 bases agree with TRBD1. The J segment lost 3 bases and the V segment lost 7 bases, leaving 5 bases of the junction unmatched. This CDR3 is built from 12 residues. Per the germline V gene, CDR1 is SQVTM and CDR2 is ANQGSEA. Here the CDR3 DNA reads TGCAGCGCCCAAGACAGGGAAGAGACCCAGTACTTC. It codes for CSAQDREETQYF.

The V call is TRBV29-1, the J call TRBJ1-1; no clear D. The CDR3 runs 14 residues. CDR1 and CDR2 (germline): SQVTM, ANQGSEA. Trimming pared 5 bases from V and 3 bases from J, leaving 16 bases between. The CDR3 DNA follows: TGCAGCGTTAAATCTCCGACATTTGACACTGAAGCTTTCTTT. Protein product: CSVKSPTFDTEAFF.

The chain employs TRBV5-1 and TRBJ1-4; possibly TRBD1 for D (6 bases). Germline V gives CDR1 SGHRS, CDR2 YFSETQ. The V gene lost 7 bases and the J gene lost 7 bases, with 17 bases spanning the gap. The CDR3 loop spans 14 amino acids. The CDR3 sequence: CASALAGEGEKLFF. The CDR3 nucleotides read TGCGCCAGCGCCTTGGCAGGGGAAGGTGAAAAACTGTTTTTT.

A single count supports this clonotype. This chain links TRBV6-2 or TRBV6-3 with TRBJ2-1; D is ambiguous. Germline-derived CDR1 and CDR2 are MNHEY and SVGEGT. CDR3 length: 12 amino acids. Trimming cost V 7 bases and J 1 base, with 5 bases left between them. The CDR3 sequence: CASTASYNEQFF. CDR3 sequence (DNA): TGTGCCAGCACCGCTTCCTACAATGAGCAGTTCTTC.

The CDR3: CSAHNEKLFF. CDR3 DNA sequence: TGCAGTGCTCATAATGAAAAACTGTTTTTT. This sequence joins TRBV20-1 and TRBJ1-4; D uncertain. Per germline, CDR1 DFQATT and CDR2 SNEGSKA (reference sequence). The CDR3 runs to 10 residues. The ends were cut back, 5 bases at V and 4 bases at J, with 2 bases in the middle.

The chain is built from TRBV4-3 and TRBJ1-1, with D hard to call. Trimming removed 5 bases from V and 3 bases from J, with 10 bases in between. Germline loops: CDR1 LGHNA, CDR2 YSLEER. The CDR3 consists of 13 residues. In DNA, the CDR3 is TGCGCCAGCAGCGGGAGGGCGGACACTGAAGCTTTCTTT. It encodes CASSGRADTEAFF.

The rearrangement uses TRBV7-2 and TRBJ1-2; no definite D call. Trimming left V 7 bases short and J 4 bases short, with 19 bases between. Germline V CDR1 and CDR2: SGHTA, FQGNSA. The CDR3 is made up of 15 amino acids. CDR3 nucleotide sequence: TGTGCCAGCACCTCCTGGACGGGCAACCTCTATGGCTACACCTTC. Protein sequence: CASTSWTGNLYGYTF. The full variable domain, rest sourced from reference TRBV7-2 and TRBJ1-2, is GAGVSQSPSNKVTEKGKDVELRCDPISGHTALYWYRQSLGQGLEFLIYFQGNSAPDKSGLPSDRFSAERTGGSVSTLTIQRTQQEDSAVYLCASTSWTGNLYGYTFGSGTRLTVV.

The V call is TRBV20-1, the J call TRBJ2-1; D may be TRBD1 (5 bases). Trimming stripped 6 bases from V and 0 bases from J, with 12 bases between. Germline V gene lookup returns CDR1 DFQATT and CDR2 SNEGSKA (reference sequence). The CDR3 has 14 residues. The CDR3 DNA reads TGCAGTGCGTATAGACAGAGCTCCTACAATGAGCAGTTCTTC. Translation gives CSAYRQSSYNEQFF.

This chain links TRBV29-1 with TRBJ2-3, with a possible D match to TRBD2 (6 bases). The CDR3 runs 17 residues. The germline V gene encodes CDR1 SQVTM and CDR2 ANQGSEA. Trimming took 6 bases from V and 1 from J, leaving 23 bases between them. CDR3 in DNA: TGCAGCGTGTTGGGGGGATCGGGAGATCGAGGCACAGATACGCAGTATTTT. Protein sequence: CSVLGGSGDRGTDTQYF.

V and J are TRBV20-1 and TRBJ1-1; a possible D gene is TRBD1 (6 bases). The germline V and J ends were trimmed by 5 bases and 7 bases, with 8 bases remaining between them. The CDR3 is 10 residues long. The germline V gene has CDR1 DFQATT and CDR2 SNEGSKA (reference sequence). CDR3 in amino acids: CSAGQFEAFF. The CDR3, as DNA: TGCAGTGCTGGACAGTTTGAAGCTTTCTTT.

The CDR3 reads CASSQTQDDRYTF. In nucleotides, the CDR3 is TGTGCCAGCTCACAAACCCAGGACGATCGCTACACCTTC. V is TRBV18 and J is TRBJ1-2; D gene ambiguous. The length of the CDR3 is 13 residues. Germline loops: CDR1 KGHSH, CDR2 LQKENI. V was shortened by 4 bases and J by 9 bases, with 15 bases between the two germline ends.

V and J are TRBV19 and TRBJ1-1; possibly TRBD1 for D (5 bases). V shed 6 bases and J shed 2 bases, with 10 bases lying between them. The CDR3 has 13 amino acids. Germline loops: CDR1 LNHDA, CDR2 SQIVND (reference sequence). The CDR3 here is CASRDSFNTEAFF. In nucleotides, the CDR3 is TGTGCCAGTAGAGACAGCTTCAACACTGAAGCTTTCTTT. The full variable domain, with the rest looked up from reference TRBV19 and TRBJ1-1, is DGGITQSPKYLFRKEGQNVTLSCEQNLNHDAMYWYRQDPGQGLRLIYYSQIVNDFQKGDIAEGYSVSREKKESFPLTVTSAQKNPTAFYLCASRDSFNTEAFFGQGTRLTVV.

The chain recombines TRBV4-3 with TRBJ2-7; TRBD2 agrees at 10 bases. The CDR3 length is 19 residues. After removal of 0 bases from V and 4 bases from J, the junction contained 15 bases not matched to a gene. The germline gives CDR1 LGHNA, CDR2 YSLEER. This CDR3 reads CASSQDLGTVAGGGYEQYF. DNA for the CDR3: TGCGCCAGCAGCCAAGATCTGGGGACGGTAGCGGGAGGAGGGTACGAGCAGTACTTC.

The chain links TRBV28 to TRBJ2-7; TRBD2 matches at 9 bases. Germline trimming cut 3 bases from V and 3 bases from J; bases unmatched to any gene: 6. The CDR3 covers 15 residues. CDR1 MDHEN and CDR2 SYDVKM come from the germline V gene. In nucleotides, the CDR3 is TGTGCCAGCAGTTTTGCGGGGGGGGCTCTCTACGAGCAGTACTTC. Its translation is CASSFAGGALYEQYF.

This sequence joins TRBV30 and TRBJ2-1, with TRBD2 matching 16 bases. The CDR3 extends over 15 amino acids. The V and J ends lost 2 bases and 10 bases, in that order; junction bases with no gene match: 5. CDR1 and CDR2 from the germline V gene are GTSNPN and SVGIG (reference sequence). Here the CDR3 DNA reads TGTGCCTGGAGTAAGGGACTAGCGGGAGGGCGGGAGCAGTTCTTC. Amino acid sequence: CAWSKGLAGGREQFF.

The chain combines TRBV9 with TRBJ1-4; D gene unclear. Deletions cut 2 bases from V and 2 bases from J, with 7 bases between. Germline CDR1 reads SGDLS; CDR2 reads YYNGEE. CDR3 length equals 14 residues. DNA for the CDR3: TGTGCCAGCAGCGTCTCGACTACTAATGAAAAACTGTTTTTT. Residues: CASSVSTTNEKLFF. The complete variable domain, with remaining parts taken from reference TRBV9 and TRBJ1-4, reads DSGVTQTPKHLITATGQRVTLRCSPRSGDLSVYWYQQSLDQGLQFLIQYYNGEERAKGNILERFSAQQFPDLHSELNLSSLELGDSALYFCASSVSTTNEKLFFGSGTQLSVL.

CDR3 protein: CASRAPRSGRYNEQFF. In nucleotides, the CDR3 is TGTGCCAGCAGGGCCCCACGTAGCGGGAGGTACAATGAGCAGTTCTTC. The rearrangement joins TRBV2 to TRBJ2-1; 10 positions match TRBD2. CDR3 length equals 16 residues. After removal of 6 bases from V and 4 bases from J, the junction contained 9 bases not matched to a gene. The germline gives CDR1 SNHLY, CDR2 FYNNEI.

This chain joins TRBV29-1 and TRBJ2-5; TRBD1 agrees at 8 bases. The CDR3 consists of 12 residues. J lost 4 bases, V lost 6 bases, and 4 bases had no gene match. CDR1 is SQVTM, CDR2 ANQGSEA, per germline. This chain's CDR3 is CSVTTGGETQYF. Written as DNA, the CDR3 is TGCAGCGTGACTACAGGGGGAGAGACCCAGTACTTC. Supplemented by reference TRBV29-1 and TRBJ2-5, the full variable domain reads SAVISQKPSRDICQRGTSLTIQCQVDSQVTMMFWYRQQPGQSLTLIATANQGSEATYESGFVIDKFPISRPNLTFSTLTVSNMSPEDSSIYLCSVTTGGETQYFGPGTRLLVL.